This T cell receptor beta chain is drawn from a study of OX40 agonist ivuxolimab in advanced cancers. Study context: At doses from 0.01 to 10 mg/kg, patients were given intravenous ivuxolimab every 2 weeks.

Here immunoSEQ multiplex PCR was the method, and the copy in TCRdb shows in-frame clones only, minus some. This sample has tens of thousands of clones, with 75% to 85% found just once. CDR3 size: 15 residues. V was pared by 1 base and J by 2 bases, with 8 bases between. CDR1 MGHRA and CDR2 YSYEKL come from the germline V gene. The V call is TRBV4-1, the J call TRBJ1-4; D gene unclear. The sequence came from an adult with an advanced solid tumor such as melanoma, head and neck, liver or kidney cancer. Sequencing used CD4+ or CD8+ T cells sorted from blood, obtained in a trial of the OX40 agonist ivuxolimab. The CDR3 region is CASSQVGVTNEKLFF. The CDR3 DNA follows: TGCGCCAGCAGCCAAGTCGGTGTGACTAATGAAAAACTGTTTTTT.